This T cell receptor (beta chain) was sequenced in a study of PD-1 blockade in classical Hodgkin lymphoma. About the research overall: A 3 mg/kg intravenous dose of nivolumab was received by patients every 2 weeks.

The CDR3 consists of 15 residues. Germline lookup yields CDR1 MNHNY and CDR2 SVGAGI (reference sequence). V lost 2 bases and J lost 2, with 10 bases in between. The table came from immunoSEQ multiplex PCR; TCRdb's copy has only in-frame clones and leaves some out. The repertoire holds under 110,000 clones, 85% to 90% seen once, with under 8% in the top ten. Notes on the study in general: The repertoire differences lack a defined cause, possibly disease activity or prior therapy.

Patients all relapsed after autologous stem cell transplantation, and there was variation in brentuximab vedotin exposure. On this clone: Its cognate antigen is unknown.

This TCR derives from a human donor with classical Hodgkin lymphoma. Specimen: peripheral blood mononuclear cells (PBMCs), collected before the second cycle of nivolumab. The chain joins TRBV6-6 to TRBJ2-1, with D perhaps being TRBD1 or TRBD2 (7 bases each). The CDR3: CASSYQGGTYNEQFF. The CDR3 bases are TGTGCCAGCAGTTACCAGGGGGGGACCTACAATGAGCAGTTCTTC.